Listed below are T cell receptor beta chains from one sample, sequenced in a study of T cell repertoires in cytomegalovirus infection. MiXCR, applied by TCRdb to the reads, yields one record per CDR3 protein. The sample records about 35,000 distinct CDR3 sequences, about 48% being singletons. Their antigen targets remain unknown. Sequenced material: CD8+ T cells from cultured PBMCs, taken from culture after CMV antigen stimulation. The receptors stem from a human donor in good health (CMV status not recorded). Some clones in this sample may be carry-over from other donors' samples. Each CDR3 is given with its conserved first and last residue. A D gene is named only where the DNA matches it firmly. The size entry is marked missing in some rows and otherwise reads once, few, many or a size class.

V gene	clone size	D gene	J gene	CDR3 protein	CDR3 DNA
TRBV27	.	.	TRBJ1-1	CASSLGQTITEAFF	TGTGCCAGCAGTCTAGGACAGACTATCACTGAAGCTTTCTTT
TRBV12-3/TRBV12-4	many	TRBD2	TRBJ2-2	CASSRLGTRRSGELFF	TGTGCCAGCAGCCGCCTGGGGACTAGGCGCTCCGGGGAGCTGTTTTTT
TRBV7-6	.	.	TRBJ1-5	CASSPTGAGSNQPQHF	TGTGCCAGCAGCCCTACCGGGGCCGGGTCGAATCAGCCCCAGCATTTT
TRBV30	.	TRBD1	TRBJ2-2	CAWSVGQGGAGELFF	TGTGCCTGGAGTGTCGGACAGGGAGGAGCCGGGGAGCTGTTTTTT
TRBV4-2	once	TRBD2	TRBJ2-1	CASSQGVRGAYNEQFF	TGTGCCAGCAGCCAAGGGGTCCGGGGGGCCTACAATGAGCAGTTCTTC
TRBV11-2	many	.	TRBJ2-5	CASSLAPTQETQYF	TGTGCCAGCAGCTTAGCACCTACCCAAGAGACCCAGTACTTC
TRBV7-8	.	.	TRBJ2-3	CASSLEIRSTDTQYF	TGTGCCAGCAGCTTAGAGATCCGTAGCACAGATACGCAGTATTTT
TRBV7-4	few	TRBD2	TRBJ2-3	CASSNQTSGRFSDTQYF	TGTGCCAGCAGCAATCAGACGAGCGGGAGATTTTCAGATACGCAGTATTTT
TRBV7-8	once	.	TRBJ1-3	CASSSRGGGNTIYF	TGTGCCAGCAGCTCCAGGGGTGGTGGAAACACCATATATTTT
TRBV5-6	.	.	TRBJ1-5	CASSLGGNRQPQHF	TGTGCCAGCAGCTTGGGAGGTAATAGGCAGCCCCAGCATTTT
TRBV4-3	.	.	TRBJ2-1	CASSRNNEQFF	TGCGCCAGCAGCCGCAACAATGAGCAGTTCTTC
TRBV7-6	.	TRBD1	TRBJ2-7	CASSRPGQGAYEQYF	TGTGCCAGCAGCCGTCCCGGACAGGGGGCCTACGAGCAGTACTTC
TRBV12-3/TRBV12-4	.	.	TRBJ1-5	CASSLVGTSNQPQHF	TGTGCCAGCAGTTTAGTGGGGACTAGCAATCAGCCCCAGCATTTT
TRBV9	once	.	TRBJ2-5	CASSPRRGGEETQYF	TGTGCCAGCAGCCCCCGTAGAGGGGGGGAAGAGACCCAGTACTTC
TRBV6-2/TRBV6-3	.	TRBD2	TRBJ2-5	CASSYSRLRTSGQPQETQYF	TGTGCCAGCAGTTACTCGAGACTGCGGACTAGCGGGCAGCCCCAAGAGACCCAGTACTTC
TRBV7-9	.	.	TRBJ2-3	CASSLDGTTDTQYF	TGTGCCAGCAGCTTAGACGGGACCACAGATACGCAGTATTTT
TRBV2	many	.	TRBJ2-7	CASRGPEEYF	TGTGCCAGCAGGGGACCCGAGGAGTACTTC
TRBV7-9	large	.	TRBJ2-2	CASSLRDGFTTGELFF	TGTGCCAGCAGCTTAAGGGATGGATTTACAACCGGGGAGCTGTTTTTT
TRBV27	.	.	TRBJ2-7	CASSPRGVSYEQYF	TGTGCCAGCAGTCCTAGGGGGGTCTCCTACGAGCAGTACTTC
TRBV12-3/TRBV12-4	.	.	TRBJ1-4	CASRSRDNGNEKLFF	TGTGCCAGCAGGTCGCGGGACAATGGAAATGAAAAACTGTTTTTT
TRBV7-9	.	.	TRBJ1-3	CASSFSRPSGNTIYF	TGTGCCAGCAGCTTTAGTAGGCCCTCTGGAAACACCATATATTTT
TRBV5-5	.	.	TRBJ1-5	CASSLVQLSNQPQHF	TGTGCCAGCAGCTTGGTACAGTTATCCAATCAGCCCCAGCATTTT
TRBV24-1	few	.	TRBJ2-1	CATSDRSYNEQFF	TGTGCCACCAGTGACCGGTCGTACAATGAGCAGTTCTTC
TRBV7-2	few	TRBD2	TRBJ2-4	CASSSHGGGLAINIQYF	TGTGCCAGCAGCTCGCATGGGGGGGGACTAGCGATAAACATTCAGTACTTC
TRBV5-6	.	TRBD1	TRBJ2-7	CASSLVGTESYEQYF	TGTGCCAGCAGCTTGGTGGGGACAGAATCGTACGAGCAGTACTTC
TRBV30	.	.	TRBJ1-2	CAWSSGQNYGYTF	TGTGCCTGGAGTAGCGGACAGAACTATGGCTACACCTTC
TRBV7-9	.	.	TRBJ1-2	CASSLWRDGYTF	TGTGCCAGCAGCTTATGGCGGGACGGCTACACCTTC
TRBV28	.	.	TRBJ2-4	CASSLWTRRVENIQYF	TGTGCCAGCAGTTTATGGACGAGGAGGGTTGAAAACATTCAGTACTTC
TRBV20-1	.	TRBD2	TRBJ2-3	CSAHLPLAGGTDTQYF	TGCAGTGCTCATCTCCCACTAGCGGGAGGAACAGATACGCAGTATTTT
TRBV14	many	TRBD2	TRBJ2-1	CASSQVRGRSLGVSYNEQFF	TGTGCCAGCAGCCAAGTACGCGGGAGGTCCTTAGGGGTCTCCTACAATGAGCAGTTCTTC
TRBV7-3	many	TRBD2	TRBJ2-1	CASSWIGLAGPNEQFF	TGTGCCAGCAGTTGGATTGGACTAGCGGGGCCTAATGAGCAGTTCTTC
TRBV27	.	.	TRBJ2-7	CASSLSRGPSYEQYF	TGTGCCAGCAGTCTGAGTCGGGGACCCTCCTACGAGCAGTACTTC
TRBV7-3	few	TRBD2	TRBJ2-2	CASSRASRGANTGELFF	TGTGCCAGCAGCCGGGCGAGTCGGGGGGCGAACACCGGGGAGCTGTTTTTT
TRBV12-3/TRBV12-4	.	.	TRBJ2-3	CASTFSGFTDTQYF	TGTGCCAGCACCTTTAGTGGGTTCACGGATACGCAGTATTTT
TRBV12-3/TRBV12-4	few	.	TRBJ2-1	CASSGFSSYNEQFF	TGTGCCAGCAGTGGATTTAGCTCCTACAATGAGCAGTTCTTC
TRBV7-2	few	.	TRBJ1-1	CASSLVHNTEHTEAFF	TGTGCCAGCAGCTTAGTGCACAATACAGAACACACTGAAGCTTTCTTT
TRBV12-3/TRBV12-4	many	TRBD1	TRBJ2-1	CASRFGTDNEQFF	TGTGCCAGCAGATTCGGGACAGACAATGAGCAGTTCTTC
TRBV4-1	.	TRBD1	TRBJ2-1	CASSQTPGQGREQFF	TGCGCCAGCAGCCAGACCCCGGGACAGGGTCGCGAGCAGTTCTTC
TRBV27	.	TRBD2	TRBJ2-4	CASSPSGGDAGNIQYF	TGTGCCAGCAGTCCTAGCGGGGGAGACGCAGGAAACATTCAGTACTTC
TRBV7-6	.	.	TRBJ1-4	CASGQKKTNEKLFF	TGTGCCAGCGGACAGAAGAAAACTAATGAAAAACTGTTTTTT
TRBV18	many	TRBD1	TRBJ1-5	CASSLRDSQHQPQHF	TGTGCCAGCTCACTGCGGGACAGCCAACATCAGCCCCAGCATTTT
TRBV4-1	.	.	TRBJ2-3	CASSRTGEGADTQYF	TGCGCCAGCAGCCGAACAGGGGAGGGAGCAGATACGCAGTATTTT
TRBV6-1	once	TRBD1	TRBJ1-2	CASSEEEGADGYTF	TGTGCCAGCAGTGAAGAGGAGGGGGCGGATGGCTACACCTTC
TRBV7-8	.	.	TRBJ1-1	CASSSTLNTEAFF	TGTGCCAGCAGCTCGACACTAAACACTGAAGCTTTCTTT
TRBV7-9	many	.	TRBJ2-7	CASSLGGAEFYEQYF	TGTGCCAGCAGCTTAGGCGGCGCGGAGTTCTACGAGCAGTACTTC
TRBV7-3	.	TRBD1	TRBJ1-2	CASSEPGPPGQIVYGYTF	TGTGCCAGCAGTGAACCTGGGCCGCCGGGACAGATCGTATATGGCTACACCTTC
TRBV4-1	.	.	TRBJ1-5	CASSQGGAGQPQHF	TGCGCCAGCAGCCAAGGCGGGGCAGGCCAGCCCCAGCATTTT
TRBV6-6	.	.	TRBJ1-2	CASSYSMIPGGSSYGYTF	TGTGCCAGCAGTTACTCGATGATCCCCGGGGGTTCTAGCTATGGCTACACCTTC
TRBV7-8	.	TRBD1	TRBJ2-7	CASSLSGGVSGEQYF	TGTGCCAGCAGCCTATCAGGGGGTGTATCGGGTGAGCAGTACTTC
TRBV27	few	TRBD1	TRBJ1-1	CASSFHFRGANTEAFF	TGTGCCAGCAGTTTTCATTTCAGGGGGGCCAACACTGAAGCTTTCTTT
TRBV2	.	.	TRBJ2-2	CASKEAATGELFF	TGTGCCAGCAAGGAAGCAGCCACCGGGGAGCTGTTTTTT
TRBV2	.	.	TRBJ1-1	CASIDRNTEAFF	TGTGCCAGCATTGACAGGAACACTGAAGCTTTCTTT
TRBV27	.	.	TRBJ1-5	CASSDRRSNQPQHF	TGTGCCAGCAGTGACAGACGGAGCAATCAGCCCCAGCATTTT
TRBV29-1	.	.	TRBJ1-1	CSVEGQEDASFF	TGCAGCGTTGAAGGGCAGGAGGATGCATCTTTCTTT
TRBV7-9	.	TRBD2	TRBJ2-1	CASSYGTSGSYEQFF	TGTGCCAGCAGCTACGGGACTAGCGGGAGTTATGAGCAGTTCTTC
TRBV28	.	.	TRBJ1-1	CASSFGVDAALEAFF	TGTGCCAGCAGTTTCGGGGTGGACGCGGCACTAGAAGCTTTCTTT
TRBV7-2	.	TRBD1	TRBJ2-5	CASSLVTGEETQYF	TGTGCCAGCAGCTTAGTCACAGGGGAAGAGACCCAGTACTTC